The following is a T cell receptor beta chain sequence with its context. Its antigen is not identified. Profiled with immunoSEQ multiplex PCR; TCRdb holds only in-frame clones, not every one. The sample has about 130,000 clones; 75% to 95% are singletons. This sample stems from a study of T cell responses to AZD1222 COVID-19 vaccine. Regarding the study as a whole: Baseline serology detected seropositivity in only six or seven AZD1222 recipients. Clonal diversity may have been underestimated, and the donors were mostly white British, with more females than males. Repertoires in all cases were sampled only once the peak T cell response had passed. The CD4 TCRs associated with vaccination extended across spike and predominated at 160-218 and 743-854.

Germline V gene sequence: CDR1 SGHRS, CDR2 YFSETQ. V gave up 5 bases and J gave up 0 bases; unmatched junction bases: 10. The CDR3 loop spans 17 amino acids. The chain is built from TRBV5-1 and TRBJ2-3; 9 nucleotides agree with TRBD1. The TCR originated in an adult who received the AZD1222 COVID-19 vaccine. This material consisted of peripheral blood, taken 28 days after the second AZD1222 dose. For the CDR3, the DNA is TGCGCCAGCAGACTAGGGCACAGGGGGCGAAGCACAGATACGCAGTATTTT. It yields the protein CASRLGHRGRSTDTQYF.